Below, 27 T cell receptor beta chains from the same sample are listed, as sequenced in a study of neoadjuvant anti-PD-1 for oral cavity cancer. Time point described: after neoadjuvant nivolumab, at surgical resection. Measured with immunoSEQ multiplex PCR; TCRdb has only the in-frame clones, and not every one. The sample lists about 23,000 clones, about 30% seen once, with around 17% in the top ten. The sample in question was tumor tissue, obtained after nivolumab (anti-PD-1) treatment. Receptors originate from a person between 40 and 85 years old with oral cavity squamous cell carcinoma.

A few counts support this clone. The rearrangement uses TRBV28 and TRBJ2-7, with 7 nucleotides matching TRBD1. Germline-derived CDR1 and CDR2 are MDHEN and SYDVKM. V gave up 6 bases and J gave up 4 bases; unmatched junction bases: 9. This CDR3 spans 14 amino acids. The CDR3 region has the DNA TGTGCCAGCAGCTCCCTTCTGACAGGGTACGAGCAGTACTTC. Translated, it gives CASSSLLTGYEQYF.

The rearrangement links TRBV29-1 to TRBJ1-2; no reliable D call. The CDR3 sequence is 9 residues long. V lost 3 bases, J lost 6 bases, and 2 bases lay in between. Looked up from germline, CDR1 is SQVTM and CDR2 is ANQGSEA. CDR3 nucleotide sequence: TGCAGCGTTGAGGATGGCTACACCTTC. Translated, it gives CSVEDGYTF.

This clone appeared a few times. The CDR3 sequence: CASMGPGLNDGYTF. The CDR3 DNA is TGTGCCAGCATGGGGCCTGGGCTGAATGATGGCTACACCTTC. The J gene is TRBJ1-2, the V gene TRBV25-1; possible D gene TRBD1, 5 bases. Trimming cost V 7 bases and J 6 bases, with 18 bases left between them. The CDR3 extends over 14 amino acids. Looked up from germline, CDR1 is MGHDK and CDR2 is SYGVNS.

The rearrangement links TRBV7-9 to TRBJ1-2; tentative D call: TRBD1 (6 bases). This CDR3 is built from 14 residues. V was clipped by 6 bases and J by 7 bases, with 18 bases between them. The V gene's germline CDR1 is SEHNR and CDR2 FQNEAQ (reference sequence). The DNA for the CDR3 is TGTGCCAGCAGTTTCACCGGGACAAGGGTTGGCTACACCTTC. Amino acid sequence: CASSFTGTRVGYTF.

This clone has a count of ten or more. This chain joins TRBV29-1 and TRBJ2-7; D possibly corresponds to TRBD1 (6 bases). The CDR3 spans 12 residues. Germline values: CDR1 SQVTM, CDR2 ANQGSEA. V lost 2 bases, J lost 5 bases, and 10 bases lay in between. The CDR3, as DNA: TGCAGCGTTGAAAGGGGGTTGCACGAGCAGTACTTC. Translating gives CSVERGLHEQYF.

This clone occurred a few times. The chain carries TRBV15 and TRBJ1-3, with D unclear. The germline V gene has CDR1 LNHNV and CDR2 YYDKDF (reference sequence). CDR3 length: 13 residues. CDR3 nucleotides: TGTGTTCCTAGGAACGGATCTGGAAACACCATATATTTT. This sequence encodes CVPRNGSGNTIYF.

This clone has at least ten counts. Here the CDR3 reads CASSQARGINQPQHF. CDR3 nucleotides: TGCGCCAGCAGCCAAGCTCGGGGAATTAATCAGCCCCAGCATTTT. This chain uses TRBV4-3 with TRBJ1-5; D gene ambiguous. V shed 1 base and J shed 4 bases, with 11 bases lying between them. This CDR3 has 15 amino acids. Looked up from germline, CDR1 is LGHNA and CDR2 is YSLEER.

The sample holds many counts of this clone. The V call is TRBV18, the J call TRBJ1-5; no firm D call. Germline V gene data show CDR1 as KGHSH and CDR2 as LQKENI. The V gene lost 1 base and the J gene lost 5 bases, with 6 bases spanning the gap. This CDR3 spans 13 amino acids. The CDR3 bases are TGTGCCAGCTCACCACGGGAAGATCAGCCCCAGCATTTT. Its translation is CASSPREDQPQHF.

This clone was counted between two and nine times. This chain connects TRBV6-6 to TRBJ2-4, with D perhaps being TRBD1 or TRBD2 (5 bases each). The length of the CDR3 is 13 residues. Looked up from germline, CDR1 is MNHNY and CDR2 is SVGAGI (reference sequence). Deletions cut 6 bases from V and 2 bases from J, with 8 bases between. The CDR3 protein is CASRRGPKNIQYF. In DNA, the CDR3 is TGTGCCAGCAGAAGGGGACCCAAAAACATTCAGTACTTC.

The chain couples TRBV4-1 to TRBJ2-3; no clear D. Germline V lookup: CDR1 MGHRA, CDR2 YSYEKL. Trimming cost V 0 bases and J 4 bases, with 11 bases left between them. This CDR3 region has 15 residues. This CDR3 reads CASSQEWQAADTQYF. CDR3 bases: TGCGCCAGCAGCCAAGAATGGCAGGCGGCAGATACGCAGTATTTT.

The V call is TRBV11-2, the J call TRBJ1-2; D not certain. In germline, CDR1 is SGHAT, CDR2 FQNNGV. This CDR3 is built from 13 residues. V lost 5 bases and J lost 7, with 14 bases in between. This CDR3 is CASSPSGLGGYTF. In nucleotides, the CDR3 is TGTGCCAGCAGCCCTAGTGGTTTGGGTGGCTACACCTTC.

This clone was seen only a few times. The chain couples TRBV5-6 to TRBJ2-7; D unresolved. Germline V gives CDR1 SGHDT, CDR2 YYEEEE. V shed 5 bases and J shed 2 bases, with 14 bases lying between them. CDR3 length equals 14 residues. This chain's CDR3 is CASSMGGSPYEQYF. In DNA form, the CDR3 reads TGTGCCAGCAGTATGGGCGGCAGCCCCTACGAGCAGTACTTC. Together with reference TRBV5-6 and TRBJ2-7, the CDR3 gives the full variable domain: DAGVTQSPTHLIKTRGQQVTLRCSPKSGHDTVSWYQQALGQGPQFIFQYYEEEERQRGNFPDRFSGHQFPNYSSELNVNALLLGDSALYLCASSMGGSPYEQYFGPGTRLTVT.

This clone turned up a few times. The chain links TRBV11-3 to TRBJ1-1; 8 positions match TRBD1. CDR1 is SGHNT and CDR2 is YENEEA in the germline V gene. The CDR3 is 14 amino acids. J was trimmed by 1 base and V by 5 bases; bases with no gene match: 3. CDR3 loop: CASSIGTGNTEAFF. DNA for the CDR3: TGTGCCAGCAGCATCGGGACAGGGAACACTGAAGCTTTCTTT.

V gene TRBV2 combines with J gene TRBJ1-4; maybe TRBD1 (5 bases). V was trimmed by 1 base and J by 3 bases, leaving 9 bases between them. The CDR3 contains 15 residues. Germline lookup yields CDR1 SNHLY and CDR2 FYNNEI. The CDR3 loop is CASSEEGSANEKLFF. CDR3 in DNA: TGTGCCAGCAGTGAAGAGGGGTCAGCTAATGAAAAACTGTTTTTT.

The chain is built from TRBV5-4 and TRBJ2-7, with 8 bases fitting TRBD1. Germline assignment: CDR1 SGHNT and CDR2 YYREEE (reference sequence). V lost 4 bases and J lost 2; bases outside the gene matches: 8. CDR3 size: 15 residues. CDR3 sequence (DNA): TGTGCCAGCAGCCCGGGGGACAGGTTGACCTACGAGCAGTACTTC. It encodes CASSPGDRLTYEQYF.

V gene TRBV10-3 combines with J gene TRBJ2-7; 9 nucleotides match TRBD1. The ends lost 10 bases at V and 2 bases at J; junction bases unmatched: 9. The CDR3 spans 14 residues. Looked up from germline, CDR1 is ENHRY and CDR2 is SYGVKD. CDR3 region: CASNRGLGAYEQYF. CDR3 bases: TGTGCCAGCAACAGGGGGCTGGGAGCCTACGAGCAGTACTTC.

The table lists this clone with a few counts. The CDR3 region is CAWSGGGQGYTEAFF. The CDR3 nucleotides are TGTGCCTGGAGTGGTGGTGGACAGGGGTACACTGAAGCTTTCTTT. V is TRBV30 and J is TRBJ1-1; 9 bases are shared with TRBD1. J lost 3 bases, V lost 1 base, and 6 bases had no gene match. This CDR3 contains 15 residues. Germline loops: CDR1 GTSNPN, CDR2 SVGIG (reference sequence).

This chain connects TRBV27 to TRBJ2-7; the D call may be TRBD1 or TRBD2 (6 bases each). This CDR3 region has 15 residues. CDR1 MNHEY and CDR2 SMNVEV come from the germline V gene (reference sequence). Trimming removed 5 bases from V and 5 bases from J, with 19 bases in between. The DNA of the CDR3 is TGTGCCAGCAGTCCAAGGAGGAGGGGGGACGACGAGCAGTACTTC. This sequence encodes CASSPRRRGDDEQYF.

This clone was picked up a small number of times. The chain combines TRBV28 with TRBJ1-2, with 9 bases fitting TRBD1. The CDR3 loop spans 14 amino acids. The V segment lost 8 bases and the J segment 2 bases; nucleotides outside the gene matches: 6. Germline V gives CDR1 MDHEN, CDR2 SYDVKM. As DNA, the CDR3 is TGTGCCAGCCTGGACAGGGGCGGAAACTATGGCTACACCTTC. It is translated as CASLDRGGNYGYTF.

V and J are TRBV29-1 and TRBJ2-7; no definite D call. CDR1 and CDR2 from the germline V gene are SQVTM and ANQGSEA. V was cut by 0 bases and J by 5 bases, with 14 bases left in between. This CDR3 has 14 residues. CDR3 in amino acids: CSVEDNSYHNEQYF. The CDR3, as DNA: TGCAGCGTTGAAGACAACTCGTACCACAACGAGCAGTACTTC.

The chain links TRBV9 to TRBJ2-2; a weak D match, TRBD2 (6 bases). V was clipped by 0 bases and J by 7 bases, with 13 bases between them. Germline V gives CDR1 SGDLS, CDR2 YYNGEE. There are 15 residues in the CDR3. The CDR3 bases are TGTGCCAGCAGCGTAGATCTAGCGACTAACGGGGAGCTGTTTTTT. This translates into CASSVDLATNGELFF.

The chain couples TRBV7-8 to TRBJ2-5; TRBD1 might be the D (6 bases). The CDR3 is made up of 13 amino acids. With 1 base removed from V and 4 bases from J, the gap between germline ends came to 7 bases. Germline V gene lookup returns CDR1 SGHVS and CDR2 FQNEAQ. The CDR3 coding sequence is TGTGCCAGCAGCTTAGTAGGGGGAGAGACCCAGTACTTC. Its protein is CASSLVGGETQYF.

This chain links TRBV5-1 with TRBJ1-1, with 7 bases lining up with TRBD1. Germline V lookup: CDR1 SGHRS, CDR2 YFSETQ. The junction had 1 base not matched to a gene; V was cut back by 1 base and J by 1 base. This CDR3 contains 14 residues. CDR3 protein: CASSLTGANTEAFF. CDR3 DNA sequence: TGCGCCAGCAGCTTGACAGGGGCGAACACTGAAGCTTTCTTT. Complete variable domain (other parts from reference TRBV5-1 and TRBJ1-1): KAGVTQTPRYLIKTRGQQVTLSCSPISGHRSVSWYQQTPGQGLQFLFEYFSETQRNKGNFPGRFSGRQFSNSRSEMNVSTLELGDSALYLCASSLTGANTEAFFGQGTRLTVV.

This clone was counted between two and nine times. The chain employs TRBV5-8 and TRBJ1-2; D gene uncertain. The germline V gene has CDR1 SGHTS and CDR2 YDEGEE. V was cut by 4 bases and J by 1 base, with 11 bases left in between. The CDR3 has 14 residues. Here the CDR3 reads CASSPLMDNYGYTF. CDR3 sequence (DNA): TGTGCCAGCAGCCCCCTAATGGATAACTATGGCTACACCTTC. The entire variable domain, with the rest obtained from reference TRBV5-8 and TRBJ1-2, is as follows: EAGVTQSPTHLIKTRGQQATLRCSPISGHTSVYWYQQALGLGLQFLLWYDEGEERNRGNFPPRFSGRQFPNYSSELNVNALELEDSALYLCASSPLMDNYGYTFGSGTRLTVV.

The J gene is TRBJ1-2, the V gene TRBV6-1; TRBD1 matches 8 bases. CDR1 and CDR2 from the germline V gene are MNHNS and SASEGT. The CDR3 is 14 amino acids. With 2 bases clipped from V and 6 bases from J, the junction kept 5 bases outside the gene matches. CDR3 in amino acids: CASSESQGADGYTF. In nucleotides, the CDR3 is TGTGCCAGCAGTGAATCGCAGGGGGCAGATGGCTACACCTTC.

The chain has TRBV29-1 and TRBJ2-7, with 7 positions matching TRBD2. The CDR3 loop spans 13 amino acids. Trimming cost V 3 bases and J 7 bases; bases outside gene matches: 9. The germline V gene has CDR1 SQVTM and CDR2 ANQGSEA. For the CDR3, the DNA is TGCAGCGTTGAGGATGTTGGGGGGGGAGAGCAGTACTTC. Translated: CSVEDVGGGEQYF.

Only a few counts were recorded for this clone. The chain couples TRBV7-9 to TRBJ1-3; 7 bases align to TRBD1. The V and J ends lost 4 bases and 4 bases, in that order; junction bases with no gene match: 7. The CDR3 covers 15 residues. Germline CDR1 is SEHNR and CDR2 is FQNEAQ (reference sequence). The CDR3: CASSSQGSGGNTIYF. In nucleotides, the CDR3 is TGTGCCAGCAGCTCACAGGGGTCTGGAGGAAACACCATATATTTT.